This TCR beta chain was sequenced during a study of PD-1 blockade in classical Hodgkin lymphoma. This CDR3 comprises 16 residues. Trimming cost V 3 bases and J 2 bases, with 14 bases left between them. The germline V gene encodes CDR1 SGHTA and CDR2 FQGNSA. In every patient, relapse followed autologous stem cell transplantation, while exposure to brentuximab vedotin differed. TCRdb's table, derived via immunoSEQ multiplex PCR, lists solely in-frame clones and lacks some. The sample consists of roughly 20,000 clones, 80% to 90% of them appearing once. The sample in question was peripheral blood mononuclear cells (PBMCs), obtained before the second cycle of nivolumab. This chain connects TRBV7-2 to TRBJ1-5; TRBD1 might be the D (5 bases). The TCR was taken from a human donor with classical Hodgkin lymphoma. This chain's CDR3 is CASSFKWGSGNQPQHF. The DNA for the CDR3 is TGTGCCAGCAGCTTTAAGTGGGGGAGTGGCAATCAGCCCCAGCATTTT.